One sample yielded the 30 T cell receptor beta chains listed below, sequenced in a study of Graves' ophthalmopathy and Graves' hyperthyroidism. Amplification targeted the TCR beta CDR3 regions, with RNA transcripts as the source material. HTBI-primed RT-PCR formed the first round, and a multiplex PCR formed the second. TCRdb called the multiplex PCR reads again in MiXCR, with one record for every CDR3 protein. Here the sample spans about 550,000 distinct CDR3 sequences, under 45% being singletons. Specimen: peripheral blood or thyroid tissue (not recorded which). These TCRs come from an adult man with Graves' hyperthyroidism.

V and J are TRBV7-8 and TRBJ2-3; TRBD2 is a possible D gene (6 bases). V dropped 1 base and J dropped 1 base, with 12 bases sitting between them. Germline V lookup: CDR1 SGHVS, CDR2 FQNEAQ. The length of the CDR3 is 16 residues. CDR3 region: CASSLVPPGGTDTQYF. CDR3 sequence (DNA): TGTGCCAGCAGCTTAGTGCCTCCGGGGGGCACAGATACGCAGTATTTT.

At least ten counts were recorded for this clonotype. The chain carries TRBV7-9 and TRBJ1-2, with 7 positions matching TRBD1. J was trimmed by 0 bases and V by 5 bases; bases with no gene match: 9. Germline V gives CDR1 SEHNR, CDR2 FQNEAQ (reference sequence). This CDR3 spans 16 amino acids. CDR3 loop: CASSPGQSSANYGYTF. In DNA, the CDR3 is TGTGCCAGCAGCCCGGGACAGTCTTCGGCTAACTATGGCTACACCTTC.

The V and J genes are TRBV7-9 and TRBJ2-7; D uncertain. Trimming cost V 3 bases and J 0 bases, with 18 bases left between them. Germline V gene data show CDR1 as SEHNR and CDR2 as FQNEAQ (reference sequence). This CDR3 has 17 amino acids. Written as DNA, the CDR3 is TGTGCCAGCAGCTTCCGGGTACCACGGGTCAGCTCCTACGAGCAGTACTTC. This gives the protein CASSFRVPRVSSYEQYF.

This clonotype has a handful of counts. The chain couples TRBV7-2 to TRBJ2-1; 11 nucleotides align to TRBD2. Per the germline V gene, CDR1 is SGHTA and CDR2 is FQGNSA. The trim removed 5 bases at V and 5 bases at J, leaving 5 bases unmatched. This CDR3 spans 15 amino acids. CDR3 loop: CASSNIAGGNNEQFF. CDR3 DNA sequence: TGTGCCAGCAGCAATATAGCGGGAGGGAACAATGAGCAGTTCTTC. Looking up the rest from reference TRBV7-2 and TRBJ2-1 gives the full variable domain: GAGVSQSPSNKVTEKGKDVELRCDPISGHTALYWYRQSLGQGLEFLIYFQGNSAPDKSGLPSDRFSAERTGGSVSTLTIQRTQQEDSAVYLCASSNIAGGNNEQFFGPGTRLTVL.

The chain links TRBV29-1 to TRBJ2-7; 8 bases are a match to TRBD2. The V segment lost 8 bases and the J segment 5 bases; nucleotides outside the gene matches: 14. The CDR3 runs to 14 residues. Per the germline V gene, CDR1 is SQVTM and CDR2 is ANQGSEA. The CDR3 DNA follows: TGCAGCAGTCATGCCGGGACTAGTGACAACGAGCAGTACTTC. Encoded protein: CSSHAGTSDNEQYF.

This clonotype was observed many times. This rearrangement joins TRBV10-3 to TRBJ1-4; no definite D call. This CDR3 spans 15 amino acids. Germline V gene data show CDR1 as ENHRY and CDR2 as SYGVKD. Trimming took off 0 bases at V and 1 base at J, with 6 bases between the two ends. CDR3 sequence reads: CAISESARTNEKLFF. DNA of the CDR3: TGTGCCATCAGTGAGTCCGCCAGAACTAATGAAAAACTGTTTTTT.

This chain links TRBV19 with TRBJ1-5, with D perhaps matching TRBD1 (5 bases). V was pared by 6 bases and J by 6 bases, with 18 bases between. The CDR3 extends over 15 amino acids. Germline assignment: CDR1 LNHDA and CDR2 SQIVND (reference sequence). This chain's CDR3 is CASSTPQGRAQPQHF. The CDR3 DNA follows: TGTGCCAGTAGCACCCCCCAGGGAAGGGCTCAGCCCCAGCATTTT. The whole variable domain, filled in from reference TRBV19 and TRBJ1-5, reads DGGITQSPKYLFRKEGQNVTLSCEQNLNHDAMYWYRQDPGQGLRLIYYSQIVNDFQKGDIAEGYSVSREKKESFPLTVTSAQKNPTAFYLCASSTPQGRAQPQHFGDGTRLSIL.

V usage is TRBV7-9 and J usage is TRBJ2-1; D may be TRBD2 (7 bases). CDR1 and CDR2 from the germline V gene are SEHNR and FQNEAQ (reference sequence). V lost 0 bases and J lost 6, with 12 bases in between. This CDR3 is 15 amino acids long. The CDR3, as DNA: TGTGCCAGCAGCTTAGCTGGACTAGGGGGCAATGAGCAGTTCTTC. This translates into CASSLAGLGGNEQFF.

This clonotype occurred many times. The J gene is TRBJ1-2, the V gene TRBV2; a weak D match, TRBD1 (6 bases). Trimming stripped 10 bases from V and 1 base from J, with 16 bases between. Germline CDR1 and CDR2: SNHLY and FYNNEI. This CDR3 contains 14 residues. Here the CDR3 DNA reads TGTGCCACCAGGGGCGGCCGTAATAACTATGGCTACACCTTC. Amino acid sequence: CATRGGRNNYGYTF.

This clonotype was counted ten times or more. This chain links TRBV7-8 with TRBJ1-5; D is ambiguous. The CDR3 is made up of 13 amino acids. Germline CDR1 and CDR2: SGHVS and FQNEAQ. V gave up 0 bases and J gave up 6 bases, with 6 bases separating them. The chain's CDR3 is CASSLAHTQPQHF. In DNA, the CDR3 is TGTGCCAGCAGCTTAGCGCATACTCAGCCCCAGCATTTT.

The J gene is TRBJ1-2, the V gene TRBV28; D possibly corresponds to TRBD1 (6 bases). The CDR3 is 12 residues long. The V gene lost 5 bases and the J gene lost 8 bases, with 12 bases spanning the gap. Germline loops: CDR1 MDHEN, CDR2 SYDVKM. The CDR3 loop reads CASSLQGKGYTF. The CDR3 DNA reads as TGTGCCAGCAGTCTACAGGGTAAAGGCTACACCTTC.

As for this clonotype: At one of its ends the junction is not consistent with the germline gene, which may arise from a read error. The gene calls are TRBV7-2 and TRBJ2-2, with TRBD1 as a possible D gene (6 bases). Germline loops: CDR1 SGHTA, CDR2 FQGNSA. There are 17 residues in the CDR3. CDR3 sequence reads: CASSQDITGLNTGELFF. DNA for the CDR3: TGCGCCAGCAGCCAAGATATTACAGGGTTAAACACCGGGGAGCTGTTTTTT.

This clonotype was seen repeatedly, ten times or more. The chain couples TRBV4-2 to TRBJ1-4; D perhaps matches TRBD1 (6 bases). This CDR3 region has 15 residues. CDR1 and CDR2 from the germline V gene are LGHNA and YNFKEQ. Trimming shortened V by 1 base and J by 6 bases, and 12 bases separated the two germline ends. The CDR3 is CASSQVAGAHEKLFF. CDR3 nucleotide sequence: TGTGCCAGCAGCCAAGTTGCGGGGGCTCATGAAAAACTGTTTTTT.

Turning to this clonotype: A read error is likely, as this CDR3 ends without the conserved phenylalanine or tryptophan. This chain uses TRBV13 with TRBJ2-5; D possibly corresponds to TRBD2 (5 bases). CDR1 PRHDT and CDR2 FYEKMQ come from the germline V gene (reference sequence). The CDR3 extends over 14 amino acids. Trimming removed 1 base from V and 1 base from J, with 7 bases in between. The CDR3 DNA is TGTGCCAGCAGCTTAGCCGGGATCCAAGAGACCCAGTACCTC. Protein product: CASSLAGIQETQYL.

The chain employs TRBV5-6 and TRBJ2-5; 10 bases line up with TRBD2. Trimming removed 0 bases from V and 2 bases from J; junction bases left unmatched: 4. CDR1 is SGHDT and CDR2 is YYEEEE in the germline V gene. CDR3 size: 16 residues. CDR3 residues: CASSLGLAGSQETQYF. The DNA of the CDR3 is TGTGCCAGCAGCTTGGGACTAGCGGGTTCTCAAGAGACCCAGTACTTC.

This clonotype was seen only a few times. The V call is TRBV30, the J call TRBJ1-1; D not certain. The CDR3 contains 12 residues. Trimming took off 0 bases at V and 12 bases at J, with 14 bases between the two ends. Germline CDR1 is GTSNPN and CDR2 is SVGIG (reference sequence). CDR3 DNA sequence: TGTGCCTGGAGTGTACTAAGGGTCAAAACTTTCTTT. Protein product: CAWSVLRVKTFF.

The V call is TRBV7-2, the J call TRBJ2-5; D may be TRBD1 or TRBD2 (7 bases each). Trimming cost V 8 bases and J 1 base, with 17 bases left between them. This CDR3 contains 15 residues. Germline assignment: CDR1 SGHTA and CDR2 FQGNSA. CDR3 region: CASLRQGGGQETQYF. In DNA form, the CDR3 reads TGTGCCAGCCTTCGACAGGGCGGGGGCCAAGAGACCCAGTACTTC.

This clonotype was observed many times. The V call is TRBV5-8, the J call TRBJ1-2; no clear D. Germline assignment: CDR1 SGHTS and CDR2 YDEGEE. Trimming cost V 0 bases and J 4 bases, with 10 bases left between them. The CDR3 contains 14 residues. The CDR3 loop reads CASSLVTATYGYTF. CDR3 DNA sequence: TGTGCCAGCAGCTTGGTTACGGCAACCTATGGCTACACCTTC. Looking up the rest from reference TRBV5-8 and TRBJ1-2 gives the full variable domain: EAGVTQSPTHLIKTRGQQATLRCSPISGHTSVYWYQQALGLGLQFLLWYDEGEERNRGNFPPRFSGRQFPNYSSELNVNALELEDSALYLCASSLVTATYGYTFGSGTRLTVV.

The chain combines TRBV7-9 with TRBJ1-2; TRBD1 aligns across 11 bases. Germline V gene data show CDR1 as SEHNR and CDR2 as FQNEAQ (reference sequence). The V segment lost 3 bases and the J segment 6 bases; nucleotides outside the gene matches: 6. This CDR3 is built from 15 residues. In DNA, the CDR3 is TGTGCCAGCAGCTTCCGGGACAGGGGGGATGATGGCTACACCTTC. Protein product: CASSFRDRGDDGYTF.

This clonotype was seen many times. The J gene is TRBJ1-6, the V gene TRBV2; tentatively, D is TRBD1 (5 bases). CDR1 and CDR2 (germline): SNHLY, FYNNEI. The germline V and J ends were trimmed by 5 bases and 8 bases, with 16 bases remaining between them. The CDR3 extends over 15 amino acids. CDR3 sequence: CASSPGQRDYSPLHF. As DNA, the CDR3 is TGTGCCAGCAGTCCAGGGCAGAGGGACTATTCACCCCTCCACTTT. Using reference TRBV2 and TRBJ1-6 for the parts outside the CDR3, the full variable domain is EPEVTQTPSHQVTQMGQEVILRCVPISNHLYFYWYRQILGQKVEFLVSFYNNEISEKSEIFDDQFSVERPDGSNFTLKIRSTKLEDSAMYFCASSPGQRDYSPLHFGNGTRLTVT.

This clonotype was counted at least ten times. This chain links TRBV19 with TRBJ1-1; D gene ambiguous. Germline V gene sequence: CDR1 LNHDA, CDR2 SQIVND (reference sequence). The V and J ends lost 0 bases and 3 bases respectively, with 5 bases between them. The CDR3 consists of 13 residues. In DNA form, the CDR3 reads TGTGCCAGTAGTATAGATGGGCACACTGAAGCTTTCTTT. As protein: CASSIDGHTEAFF.

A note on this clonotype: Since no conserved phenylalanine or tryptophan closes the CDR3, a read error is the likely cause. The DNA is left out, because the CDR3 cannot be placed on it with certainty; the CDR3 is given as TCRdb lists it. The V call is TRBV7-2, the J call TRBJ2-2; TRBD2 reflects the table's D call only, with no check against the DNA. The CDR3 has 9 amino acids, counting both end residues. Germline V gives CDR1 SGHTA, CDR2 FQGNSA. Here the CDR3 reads CASSLVGPI.

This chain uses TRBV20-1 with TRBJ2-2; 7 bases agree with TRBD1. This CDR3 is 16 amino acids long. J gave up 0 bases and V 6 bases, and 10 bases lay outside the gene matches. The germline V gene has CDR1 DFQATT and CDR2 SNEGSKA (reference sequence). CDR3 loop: CSALGGDSANTGELFF. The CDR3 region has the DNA TGCAGTGCCCTGGGTGGGGACAGTGCGAACACCGGGGAGCTGTTTTTT.

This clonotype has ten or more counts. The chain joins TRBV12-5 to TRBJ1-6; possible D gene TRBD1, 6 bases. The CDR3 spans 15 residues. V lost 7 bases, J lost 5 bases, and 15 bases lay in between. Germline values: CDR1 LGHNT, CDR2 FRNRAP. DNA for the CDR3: TGTGCTAGTGCCCCCGGACAGCAACATAATTCACCCCTCCACTTT. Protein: CASAPGQQHNSPLHF.

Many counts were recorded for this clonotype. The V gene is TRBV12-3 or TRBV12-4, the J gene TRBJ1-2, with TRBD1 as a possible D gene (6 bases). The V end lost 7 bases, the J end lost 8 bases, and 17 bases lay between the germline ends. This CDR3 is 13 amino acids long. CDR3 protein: CASIGGGRGGYTF. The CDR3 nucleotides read TGTGCCAGCATAGGCGGGGGGCGCGGAGGCTACACCTTC.

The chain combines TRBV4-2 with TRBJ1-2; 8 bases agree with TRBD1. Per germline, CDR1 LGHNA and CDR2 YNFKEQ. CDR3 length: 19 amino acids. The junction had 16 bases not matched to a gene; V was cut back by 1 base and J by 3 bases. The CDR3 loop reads CASSQGLGRQTGADYGYTF. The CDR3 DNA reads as TGTGCCAGCAGCCAAGGGCTAGGGAGGCAGACAGGGGCTGACTATGGCTACACCTTC.

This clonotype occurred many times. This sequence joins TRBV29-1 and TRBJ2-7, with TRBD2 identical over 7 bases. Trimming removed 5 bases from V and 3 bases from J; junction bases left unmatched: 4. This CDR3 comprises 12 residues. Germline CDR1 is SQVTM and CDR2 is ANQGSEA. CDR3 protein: CSVFGGGYEQYF. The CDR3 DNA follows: TGCAGCGTTTTTGGCGGGGGCTACGAGCAGTACTTC.

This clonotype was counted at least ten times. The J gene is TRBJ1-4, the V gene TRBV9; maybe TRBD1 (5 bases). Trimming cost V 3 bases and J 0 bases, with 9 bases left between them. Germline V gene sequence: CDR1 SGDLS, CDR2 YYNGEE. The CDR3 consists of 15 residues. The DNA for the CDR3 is TGTGCCAGCAGCGCGAGGACAACAACTAATGAAAAACTGTTTTTT. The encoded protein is CASSARTTTNEKLFF.

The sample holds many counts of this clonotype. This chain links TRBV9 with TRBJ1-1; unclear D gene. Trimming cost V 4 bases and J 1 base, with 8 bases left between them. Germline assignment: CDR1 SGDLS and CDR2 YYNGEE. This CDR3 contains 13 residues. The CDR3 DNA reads TGTGCCAGCAGCTACGACGGGAACACTGAAGCTTTCTTT. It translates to CASSYDGNTEAFF.

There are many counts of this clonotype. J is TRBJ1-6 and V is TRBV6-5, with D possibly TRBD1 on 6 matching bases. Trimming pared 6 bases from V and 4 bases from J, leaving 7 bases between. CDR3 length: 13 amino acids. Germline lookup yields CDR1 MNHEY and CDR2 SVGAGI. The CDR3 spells CASSDRYNSPLHF. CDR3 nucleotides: TGTGCCAGCAGCGACAGGTATAATTCACCCCTCCACTTT.